The sequence of this T cell receptor (beta chain) was determined in a study of CD8 T cells in ankylosing spondylitis. 5'-RACE, quantitative and with molecular barcodes, yielded the TCR beta libraries. TCRdb fed the 5' RACE reads into MiXCR, producing one record per CDR3 protein. The table lists over 450,000 distinct CDR3 sequences, roughly 12% of them singletons, with over 6.5% in the top ten. The CDR3 covers 13 residues. Germline V CDR1 and CDR2: SGHAT, FQNNGV. Trimming removed 3 bases at V and 2 bases at J, with 7 bases between. Points from the study as a whole: Disease-linked clones bore a CD8+ phenotype and were relatively rare in peripheral blood. There was a TCR beta motif, made of eight highly homologous variants, that appeared characteristic of ankylosing spondylitis blood.

In the case of this clonotype: Its antigen remains unknown.

The chain combines TRBV11-2 with TRBJ2-5; D unresolved. This TCR was sampled from a male donor with ankylosing spondylitis. Specimen: blood, either unsorted or a sorted T cell fraction (not recorded which). In DNA, the CDR3 is TGTGCCAGCAGCTTGAACCAACAAGAGACCCAGTACTTC. Translating it yields CASSLNQQETQYF. Full variable domain (remainder filled in from reference TRBV11-2 and TRBJ2-5): EAGVAQSPRYKIIEKRQSVAFWCNPISGHATLYWYQQILGQGPKLLIQFQNNGVVDDSQLPKDRFSAERLKGVDSTLKIQPAKLEDSAVYLCASSLNQQETQYFGPGTRLLVL.